The following is a TCR beta chain sequence with its context. Other DNA sequences of this sample code for an identical CDR3. The V gene's germline CDR1 is SGHRS and CDR2 YFSETQ. V was cut by 1 base and J by 3 bases, with 11 bases left in between. CDR3 length: 14 residues. The entry originates in a study of blood T cell repertoires in COVID-19. The wider study: Samples representing acute and convalescent COVID-19 were sourced from the United States, Italy and Spain.

TCRdb's copy holds only in-frame clones and misses some; the assay was immunoSEQ multiplex PCR. The profile shows roughly 300,000 clones, over 75% of them singletons. Specimen: peripheral blood. This TCR was recovered from a man aged 18-30 years with active or convalescent COVID-19. V gene TRBV5-1 combines with J gene TRBJ2-7; D is perhaps TRBD1 (6 bases). The CDR3 here is CASSLLGRGYEQYF. CDR3 nucleotides: TGCGCCAGCAGCTTGCTTGGCAGGGGCTACGAGCAGTACTTC.